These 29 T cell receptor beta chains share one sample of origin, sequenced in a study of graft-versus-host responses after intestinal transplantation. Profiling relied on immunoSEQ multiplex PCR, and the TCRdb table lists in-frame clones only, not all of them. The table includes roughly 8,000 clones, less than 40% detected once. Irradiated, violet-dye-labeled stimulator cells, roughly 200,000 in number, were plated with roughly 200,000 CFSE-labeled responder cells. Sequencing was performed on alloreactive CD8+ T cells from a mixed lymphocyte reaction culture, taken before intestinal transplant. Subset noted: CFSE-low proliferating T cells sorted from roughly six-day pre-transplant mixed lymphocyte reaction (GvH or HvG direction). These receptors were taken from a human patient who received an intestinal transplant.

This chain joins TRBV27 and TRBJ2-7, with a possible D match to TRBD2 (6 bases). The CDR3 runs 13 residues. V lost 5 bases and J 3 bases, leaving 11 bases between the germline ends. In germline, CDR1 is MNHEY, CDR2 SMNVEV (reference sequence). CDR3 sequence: CASSRTTNYEQYF. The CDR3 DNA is TGTGCCAGCAGTAGGACTACAAACTACGAGCAGTACTTC.

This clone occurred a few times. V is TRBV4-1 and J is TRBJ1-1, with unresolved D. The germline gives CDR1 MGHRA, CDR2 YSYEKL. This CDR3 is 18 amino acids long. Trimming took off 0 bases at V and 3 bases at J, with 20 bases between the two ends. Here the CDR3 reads CASSQDRYESPLYTEAFF. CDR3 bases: TGCGCCAGCAGCCAAGATCGATACGAGAGCCCCTTATACACTGAAGCTTTCTTT.

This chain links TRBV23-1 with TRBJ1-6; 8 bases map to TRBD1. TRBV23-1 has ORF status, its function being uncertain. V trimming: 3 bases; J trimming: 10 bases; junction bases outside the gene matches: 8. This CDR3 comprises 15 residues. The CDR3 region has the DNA TGCGCCAGCAGTCACCAGGGACAGGTTAGCTCACCCCTCCACTTT. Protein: CASSHQGQVSSPLHF.

The CDR3 region is CASSEDSTNTEAFF. The CDR3, as DNA: TGCGCCAGCAGCGAGGACAGCACCAACACTGAAGCTTTCTTT. V gene TRBV5-1 combines with J gene TRBJ1-1, with D maybe TRBD1 (6 bases). This CDR3 spans 14 amino acids. Germline CDR1 SGHRS, CDR2 YFSETQ. V lost 4 bases and J lost 2, with 12 bases in between.

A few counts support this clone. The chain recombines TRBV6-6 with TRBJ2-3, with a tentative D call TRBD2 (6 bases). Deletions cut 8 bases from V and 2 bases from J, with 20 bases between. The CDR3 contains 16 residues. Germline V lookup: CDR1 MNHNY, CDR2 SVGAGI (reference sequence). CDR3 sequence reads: CASEDPGEPDTDTQYF. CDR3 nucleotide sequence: TGTGCCAGCGAAGACCCGGGAGAACCGGACACAGATACGCAGTATTTT.

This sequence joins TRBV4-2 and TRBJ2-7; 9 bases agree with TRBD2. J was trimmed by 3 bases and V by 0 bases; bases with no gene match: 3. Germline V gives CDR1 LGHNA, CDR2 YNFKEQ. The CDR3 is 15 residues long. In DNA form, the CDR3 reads TGTGCCAGCAGCCAAGAGGGACTAGCTCTCTACGAGCAGTACTTC. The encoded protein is CASSQEGLALYEQYF.

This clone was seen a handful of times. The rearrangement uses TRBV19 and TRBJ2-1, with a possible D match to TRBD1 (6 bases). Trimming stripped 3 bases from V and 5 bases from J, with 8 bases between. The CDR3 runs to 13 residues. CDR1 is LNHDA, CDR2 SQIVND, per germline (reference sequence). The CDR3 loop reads CASSMGQHNEQFF. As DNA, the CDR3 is TGTGCCAGTAGTATGGGACAACACAATGAGCAGTTCTTC.

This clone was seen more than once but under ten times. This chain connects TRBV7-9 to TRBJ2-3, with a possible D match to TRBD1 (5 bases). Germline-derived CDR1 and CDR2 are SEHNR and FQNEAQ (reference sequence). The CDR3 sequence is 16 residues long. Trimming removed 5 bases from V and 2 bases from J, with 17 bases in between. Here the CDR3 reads CASSPPQGVATDTQYF. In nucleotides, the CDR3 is TGTGCCAGCAGCCCCCCCCAGGGCGTAGCCACAGATACGCAGTATTTT. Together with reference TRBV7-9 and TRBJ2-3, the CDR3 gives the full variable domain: DTGVSQNPRHKITKRGQNVTFRCDPISEHNRLYWYRQTLGQGPEFLTYFQNEAQLEKSRLLSDRFSAERPKGSFSTLEIQRTEQGDSAMYLCASSPPQGVATDTQYFGPGTRLTVL.

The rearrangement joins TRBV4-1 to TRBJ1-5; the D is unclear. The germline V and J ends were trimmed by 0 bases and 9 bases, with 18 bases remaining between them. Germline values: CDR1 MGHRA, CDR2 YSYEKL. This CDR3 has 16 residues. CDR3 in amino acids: CASSQEPIEGVVPQHF. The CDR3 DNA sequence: TGCGCCAGCAGCCAAGAACCTATTGAGGGAGTAGTGCCCCAGCATTTT.

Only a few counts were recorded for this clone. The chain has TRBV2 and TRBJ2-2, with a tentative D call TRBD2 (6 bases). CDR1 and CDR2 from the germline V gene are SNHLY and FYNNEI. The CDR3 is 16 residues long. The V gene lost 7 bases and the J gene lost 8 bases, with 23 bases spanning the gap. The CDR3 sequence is CASIPLDYRETGELFF. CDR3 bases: TGTGCCAGCATCCCTCTGGACTATAGAGAGACTGGGGAGCTGTTTTTT.

The DNA of the CDR3 is TGTGCCTGGAGTTGGCGGAGCACCGGGGAGCTGTTTTTT. It translates to CAWSWRSTGELFF. The chain carries TRBV30 and TRBJ2-2; D call uncertain. The CDR3 loop spans 13 amino acids. V lost 2 bases to trimming and J lost 4 bases, with 8 bases between them. CDR1 GTSNPN and CDR2 SVGIG come from the germline V gene (reference sequence).

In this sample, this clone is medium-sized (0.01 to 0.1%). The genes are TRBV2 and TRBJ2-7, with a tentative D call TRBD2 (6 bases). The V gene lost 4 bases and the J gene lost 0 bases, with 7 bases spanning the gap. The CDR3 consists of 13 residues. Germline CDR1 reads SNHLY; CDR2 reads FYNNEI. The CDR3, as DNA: TGTGCCAGCAGTGGGACTATCTCCTACGAGCAGTACTTC. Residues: CASSGTISYEQYF. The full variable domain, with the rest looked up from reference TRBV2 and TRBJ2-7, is EPEVTQTPSHQVTQMGQEVILRCVPISNHLYFYWYRQILGQKVEFLVSFYNNEISEKSEIFDDQFSVERPDGSNFTLKIRSTKLEDSAMYFCASSGTISYEQYFGPGTRLTVT.

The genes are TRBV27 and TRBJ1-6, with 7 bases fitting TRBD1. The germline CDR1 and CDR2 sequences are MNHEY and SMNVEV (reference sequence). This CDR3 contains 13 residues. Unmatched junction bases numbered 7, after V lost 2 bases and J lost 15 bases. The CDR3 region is CASSLGTASDLHF. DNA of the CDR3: TGTGCCAGCAGTTTAGGGACAGCCTCGGACCTCCACTTT.

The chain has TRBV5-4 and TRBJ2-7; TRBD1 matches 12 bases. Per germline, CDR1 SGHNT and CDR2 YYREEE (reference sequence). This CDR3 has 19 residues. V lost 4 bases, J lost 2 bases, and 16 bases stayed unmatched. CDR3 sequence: CASSVVWDRGPRGPYEQYF. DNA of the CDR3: TGTGCCAGCAGCGTCGTTTGGGACAGGGGGCCTCGGGGACCCTACGAGCAGTACTTC.

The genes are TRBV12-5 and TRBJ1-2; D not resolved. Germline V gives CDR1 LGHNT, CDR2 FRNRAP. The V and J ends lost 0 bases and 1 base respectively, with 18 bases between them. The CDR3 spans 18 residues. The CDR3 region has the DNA TGTGCTAGTGGTTTGGTACGAGGGTGGACTCCGGGTAACTATGGCTACACCTTC. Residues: CASGLVRGWTPGNYGYTF.

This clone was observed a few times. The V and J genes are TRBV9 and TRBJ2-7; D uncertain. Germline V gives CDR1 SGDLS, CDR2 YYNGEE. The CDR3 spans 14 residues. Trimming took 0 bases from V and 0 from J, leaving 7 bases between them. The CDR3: CASSVGSISYEQYF. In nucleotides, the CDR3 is TGTGCCAGCAGCGTAGGGAGTATCTCCTACGAGCAGTACTTC.

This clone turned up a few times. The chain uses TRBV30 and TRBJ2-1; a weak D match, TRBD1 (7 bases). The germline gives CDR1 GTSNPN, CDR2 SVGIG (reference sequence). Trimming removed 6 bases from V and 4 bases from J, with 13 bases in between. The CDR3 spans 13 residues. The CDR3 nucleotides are TGTGCCTGCCCAGGGGGGCTATACAATGAGCAGTTCTTC. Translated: CACPGGLYNEQFF.

The CDR3 region is CASSVVPWSWATEAFF. The CDR3 DNA reads TGTGCCAGCAGCGTAGTACCTTGGTCCTGGGCCACTGAAGCTTTCTTT. This rearrangement joins TRBV9 to TRBJ1-1; D is undetermined. V lost 0 bases and J 4 bases, leaving 16 bases between the germline ends. This CDR3 is 16 amino acids long. Germline-derived CDR1 and CDR2 are SGDLS and YYNGEE.

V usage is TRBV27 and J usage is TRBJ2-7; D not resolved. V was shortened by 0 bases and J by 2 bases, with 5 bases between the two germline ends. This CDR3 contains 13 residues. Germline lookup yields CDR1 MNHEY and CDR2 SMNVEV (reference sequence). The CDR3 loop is CASSLSRPYEQYF. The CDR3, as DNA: TGTGCCAGCAGTTTATCGAGGCCCTACGAGCAGTACTTC.

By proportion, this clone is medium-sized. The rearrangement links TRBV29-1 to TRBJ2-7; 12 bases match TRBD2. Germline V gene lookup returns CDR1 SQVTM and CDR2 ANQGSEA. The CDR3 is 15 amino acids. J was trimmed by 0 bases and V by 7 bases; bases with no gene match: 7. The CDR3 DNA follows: TGCAGCGCAAACGGACTAGCGGGGAGCTCCTACGAGCAGTACTTC. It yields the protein CSANGLAGSSYEQYF.

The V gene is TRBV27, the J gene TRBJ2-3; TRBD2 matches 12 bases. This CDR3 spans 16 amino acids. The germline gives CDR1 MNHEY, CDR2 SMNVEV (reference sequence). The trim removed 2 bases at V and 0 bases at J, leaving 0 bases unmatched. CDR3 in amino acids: CASSLGTSGSTDTQYF. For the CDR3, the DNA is TGTGCCAGCAGTTTAGGGACTAGCGGGAGCACAGATACGCAGTATTTT.

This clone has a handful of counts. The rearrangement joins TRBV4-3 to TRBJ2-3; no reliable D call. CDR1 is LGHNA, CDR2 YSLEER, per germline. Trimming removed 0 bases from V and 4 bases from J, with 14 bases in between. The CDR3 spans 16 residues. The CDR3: CASSQDYRRPADTQYF. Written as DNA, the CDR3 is TGCGCCAGCAGCCAAGATTACAGACGGCCGGCAGATACGCAGTATTTT.

The CDR3 nucleotides are TGTGCCAGCAGTTTATTCTACTCCGATACGCAGTATTTT. This sequence encodes CASSLFYSDTQYF. V and J are TRBV27 and TRBJ2-3; D call uncertain. Germline V CDR1 and CDR2: MNHEY, SMNVEV (reference sequence). Trimming left V 1 base short and J 6 bases short, with 8 bases between. CDR3 length equals 13 residues.

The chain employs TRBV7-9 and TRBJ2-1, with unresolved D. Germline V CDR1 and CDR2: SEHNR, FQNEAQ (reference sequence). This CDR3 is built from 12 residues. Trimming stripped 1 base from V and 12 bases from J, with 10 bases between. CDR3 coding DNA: TGTGCCAGCAGCTTAGAATGGAGCTCGCAGTTCTTC. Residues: CASSLEWSSQFF.

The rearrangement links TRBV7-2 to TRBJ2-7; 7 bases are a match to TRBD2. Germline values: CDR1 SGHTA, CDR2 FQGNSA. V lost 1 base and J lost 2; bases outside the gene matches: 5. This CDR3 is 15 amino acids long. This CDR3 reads CASSLVSGGAYEQYF. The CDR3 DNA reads TGTGCCAGCAGCTTAGTTTCGGGGGGAGCCTACGAGCAGTACTTC.

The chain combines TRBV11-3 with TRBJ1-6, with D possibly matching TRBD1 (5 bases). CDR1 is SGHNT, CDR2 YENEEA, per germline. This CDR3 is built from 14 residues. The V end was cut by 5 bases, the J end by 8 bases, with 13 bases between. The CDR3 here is CASSPHGTYSPLHF. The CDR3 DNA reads TGTGCCAGCAGCCCTCACGGGACTTATTCACCCCTCCACTTT.

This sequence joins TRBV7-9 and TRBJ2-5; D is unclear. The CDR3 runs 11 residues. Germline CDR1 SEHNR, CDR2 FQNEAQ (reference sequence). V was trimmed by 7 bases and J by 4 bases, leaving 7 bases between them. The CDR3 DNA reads TGTGCCAGCACCTCCAGAGAGACCCAGTACTTC. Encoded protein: CASTSRETQYF.

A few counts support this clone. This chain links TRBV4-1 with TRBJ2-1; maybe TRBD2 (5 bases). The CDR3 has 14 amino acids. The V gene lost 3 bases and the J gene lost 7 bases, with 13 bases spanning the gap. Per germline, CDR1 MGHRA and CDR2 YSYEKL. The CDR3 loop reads CASSQVLGDNEQFF. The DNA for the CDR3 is TGCGCCAGCAGCCAGGTCCTCGGGGATAATGAGCAGTTCTTC.

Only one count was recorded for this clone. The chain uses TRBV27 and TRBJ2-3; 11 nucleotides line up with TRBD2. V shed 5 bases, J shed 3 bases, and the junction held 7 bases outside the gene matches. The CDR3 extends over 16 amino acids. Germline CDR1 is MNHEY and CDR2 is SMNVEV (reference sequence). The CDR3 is CASSDLAGGWTDTQYF. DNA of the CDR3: TGTGCCAGCAGTGACCTAGCGGGAGGTTGGACAGATACGCAGTATTTT.